The clone carrying this T cell receptor beta chain was counted at least ten times. Its specificity is unknown. TCRdb passed the reads through MiXCR, listing each CDR3 protein once. The sample yields about 320,000 distinct CDR3 sequences, around 9.5% seen once. These data are taken from a study of T cell repertoires in cytomegalovirus infection. Study in general: Indicated by public TCR beta signatures were CMV infection and matching HLA type.

Study-wide findings and caveats: Cumulative frequency of public TCR beta families picked out carriers of CMV plus the relevant HLA. HLA-C-restricted CMV-specific TCR beta clonotypes prevailed in the ex vivo response.

The trim removed 1 base at V and 13 bases at J, leaving 11 bases unmatched. The germline CDR1 and CDR2 sequences are SGHAT and FQNNGV. This CDR3 is built from 15 residues. Material for sequencing was PBMCs. This receptor was taken from a human donor in good health (CMV status not recorded). Some clones in this sample may be carry-over from other donors' samples. This sequence joins TRBV11-2 and TRBJ2-3, with TRBD2 matching 10 bases. The CDR3 reads CASSLGLAGAKREYF. The CDR3 nucleotides are TGTGCCAGCAGCTTAGGACTAGCGGGCGCTAAAAGGGAGTATTTT. The full variable domain, in which reference TRBV11-2 and TRBJ2-3 provide the parts outside the CDR3, is EAGVAQSPRYKIIEKRQSVAFWCNPISGHATLYWYQQILGQGPKLLIQFQNNGVVDDSQLPKDRFSAERLKGVDSTLKIQPAKLEDSAVYLCASSLGLAGAKREYFGPGTRLTVL.